The source of this TCR beta chain is a study of T-cell memory formation after mild COVID-19. Study results and limitations: Nothing confirmed that second-wave clones peaking on day 37 were specific for SARS-CoV-2. Clones contracting over day 15 to 85 were CD4/CD8 balanced, with later expanders leaning CD4+. In pre-infection memory, a portion of responding clones appeared, which suggested that cross-reactive memory joined.

TCRdb ran MiXCR on the 5' RACE reads and lists one entry per CDR3 protein. Of 200,000 to 250,000 distinct CDR3 sequences listed, roughly a tenth are singletons. This clonotype was observed a few times. Antigen unknown. This CDR3 spans 13 amino acids. CDR1 is ENHRY and CDR2 is SYGVKD in the germline V gene. J lost 8 bases, V lost 4 bases, and 7 bases had no gene match. The gene calls are TRBV10-3 and TRBJ1-2; TRBD1 matches 7 bases. Sequenced input: PBMCs or a T cell subset sorted from them (not recorded which). The origin of this receptor is a man aged 18 to 30 who had mild COVID-19 (a few samples of this study predate the infection). Cell type and time point are not known. The CDR3 protein is CAISVQGEWGYTF. CDR3 nucleotides: TGTGCCATCAGTGTCCAGGGGGAATGGGGCTACACCTTC.